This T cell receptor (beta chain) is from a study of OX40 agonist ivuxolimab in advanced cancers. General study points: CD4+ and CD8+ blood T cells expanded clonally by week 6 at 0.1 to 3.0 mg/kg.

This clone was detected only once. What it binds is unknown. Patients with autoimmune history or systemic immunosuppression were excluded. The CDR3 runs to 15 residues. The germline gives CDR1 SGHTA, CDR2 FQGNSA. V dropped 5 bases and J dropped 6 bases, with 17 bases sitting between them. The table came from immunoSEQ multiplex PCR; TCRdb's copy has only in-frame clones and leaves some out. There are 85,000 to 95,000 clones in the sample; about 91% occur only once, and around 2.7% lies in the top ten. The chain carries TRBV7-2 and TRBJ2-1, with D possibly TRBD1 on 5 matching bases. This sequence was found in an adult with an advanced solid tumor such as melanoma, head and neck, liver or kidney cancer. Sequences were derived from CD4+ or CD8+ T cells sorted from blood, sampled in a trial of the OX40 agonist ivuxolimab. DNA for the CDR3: TGTGCCAGCAGCAAGGGGCCGACAGTGGGCAATGAGCAGTTCTTC. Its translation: CASSKGPTVGNEQFF.